This T cell receptor beta chain is drawn from a study of blood T cell repertoires in COVID-19. Study details: Specimens from acute and convalescent COVID-19 originated in the United States, Italy and Spain. Sources were T cells, B-cell-depleted T cells, or PBMCs; the material itself was cDNA or gDNA.

Sequencing was performed with immunoSEQ multiplex PCR; in TCRdb, only in-frame clones are kept and a portion is missing. The table lists hundreds of thousands of clones, 85% to 90% of them singletons. The ends lost 7 bases at V and 6 bases at J; junction bases unmatched: 17. Germline CDR1 and CDR2: MDHEN and SYDVKM. The CDR3 spans 16 residues. Sequenced input: peripheral blood. This clonotype was obtained from a woman in her late teens or twenties with acute or convalescent COVID-19. The V call is TRBV28, the J call TRBJ1-1, with 7 nucleotides matching TRBD1. CDR3 in amino acids: CASTNRDRWSNAEAFF. The CDR3 DNA is TGTGCCAGCACCAACCGGGACAGATGGAGCAACGCTGAAGCTTTCTTT.